The present TCR beta chain was sequenced within a study of identifying expanded T cells in peripheral blood. This CDR3 has 14 residues. The V gene's germline CDR1 is MNHEY and CDR2 SVGAGI. Healthy donors had no documented immune events, such as infections, while sampled. A remark on this clone: Antigen specificity is unknown. An end of the junction differs from the germline gene, which may be a read error.

Repertoires were generated with immunoSEQ multiplex PCR, while TCRdb's copy carries only in-frame clones and drops some. The table lists about 78,000 clones, approximately 90% of them singletons. Study observations and caveats: Two-week clone count variance significantly increased as total template count grew. About 1.2 clones differed between technical replicates, versus approximately 16 and 20 over time.

The sequence was obtained from a person aged 18 to 75 in good health. The chain uses TRBV6-5 and TRBJ1-3, with D perhaps TRBD1 (6 bases). The sample was blood. The CDR3 DNA sequence: TGTGCCAGCACGGGGGGGCTCCCTGGGAACACCATATATTTT. Protein product: CASTGGLPGNTIYF.